This TCR beta chain was found in a study of cytomegalovirus exposure and HLA in healthy donors. Germline CDR1 is LNHDA and CDR2 is SQIVND (reference sequence). This CDR3 spans 13 amino acids. 13 Jbeta primers and 60 Vbeta primers were used for the PCR. Data came from immunoSEQ multiplex PCR; TCRdb stores just in-frame clones and leaves some out. The table shows some 130,000 clones, with over 70% occurring only once. This sequence originates from a man between 25 and 39 years old in good health and CMV-seronegative. V usage is TRBV19 and J usage is TRBJ2-5; D is unresolved. The end of the DNA aligns better with TRBJ2-7, so the J call may be wrong. The source material was PBMCs. CDR3 region: CASSREFSYEQYF. The CDR3 DNA is TGTGCCAGTAGTAGAGAGTTCTCCTACGAGCAGTACTTC.